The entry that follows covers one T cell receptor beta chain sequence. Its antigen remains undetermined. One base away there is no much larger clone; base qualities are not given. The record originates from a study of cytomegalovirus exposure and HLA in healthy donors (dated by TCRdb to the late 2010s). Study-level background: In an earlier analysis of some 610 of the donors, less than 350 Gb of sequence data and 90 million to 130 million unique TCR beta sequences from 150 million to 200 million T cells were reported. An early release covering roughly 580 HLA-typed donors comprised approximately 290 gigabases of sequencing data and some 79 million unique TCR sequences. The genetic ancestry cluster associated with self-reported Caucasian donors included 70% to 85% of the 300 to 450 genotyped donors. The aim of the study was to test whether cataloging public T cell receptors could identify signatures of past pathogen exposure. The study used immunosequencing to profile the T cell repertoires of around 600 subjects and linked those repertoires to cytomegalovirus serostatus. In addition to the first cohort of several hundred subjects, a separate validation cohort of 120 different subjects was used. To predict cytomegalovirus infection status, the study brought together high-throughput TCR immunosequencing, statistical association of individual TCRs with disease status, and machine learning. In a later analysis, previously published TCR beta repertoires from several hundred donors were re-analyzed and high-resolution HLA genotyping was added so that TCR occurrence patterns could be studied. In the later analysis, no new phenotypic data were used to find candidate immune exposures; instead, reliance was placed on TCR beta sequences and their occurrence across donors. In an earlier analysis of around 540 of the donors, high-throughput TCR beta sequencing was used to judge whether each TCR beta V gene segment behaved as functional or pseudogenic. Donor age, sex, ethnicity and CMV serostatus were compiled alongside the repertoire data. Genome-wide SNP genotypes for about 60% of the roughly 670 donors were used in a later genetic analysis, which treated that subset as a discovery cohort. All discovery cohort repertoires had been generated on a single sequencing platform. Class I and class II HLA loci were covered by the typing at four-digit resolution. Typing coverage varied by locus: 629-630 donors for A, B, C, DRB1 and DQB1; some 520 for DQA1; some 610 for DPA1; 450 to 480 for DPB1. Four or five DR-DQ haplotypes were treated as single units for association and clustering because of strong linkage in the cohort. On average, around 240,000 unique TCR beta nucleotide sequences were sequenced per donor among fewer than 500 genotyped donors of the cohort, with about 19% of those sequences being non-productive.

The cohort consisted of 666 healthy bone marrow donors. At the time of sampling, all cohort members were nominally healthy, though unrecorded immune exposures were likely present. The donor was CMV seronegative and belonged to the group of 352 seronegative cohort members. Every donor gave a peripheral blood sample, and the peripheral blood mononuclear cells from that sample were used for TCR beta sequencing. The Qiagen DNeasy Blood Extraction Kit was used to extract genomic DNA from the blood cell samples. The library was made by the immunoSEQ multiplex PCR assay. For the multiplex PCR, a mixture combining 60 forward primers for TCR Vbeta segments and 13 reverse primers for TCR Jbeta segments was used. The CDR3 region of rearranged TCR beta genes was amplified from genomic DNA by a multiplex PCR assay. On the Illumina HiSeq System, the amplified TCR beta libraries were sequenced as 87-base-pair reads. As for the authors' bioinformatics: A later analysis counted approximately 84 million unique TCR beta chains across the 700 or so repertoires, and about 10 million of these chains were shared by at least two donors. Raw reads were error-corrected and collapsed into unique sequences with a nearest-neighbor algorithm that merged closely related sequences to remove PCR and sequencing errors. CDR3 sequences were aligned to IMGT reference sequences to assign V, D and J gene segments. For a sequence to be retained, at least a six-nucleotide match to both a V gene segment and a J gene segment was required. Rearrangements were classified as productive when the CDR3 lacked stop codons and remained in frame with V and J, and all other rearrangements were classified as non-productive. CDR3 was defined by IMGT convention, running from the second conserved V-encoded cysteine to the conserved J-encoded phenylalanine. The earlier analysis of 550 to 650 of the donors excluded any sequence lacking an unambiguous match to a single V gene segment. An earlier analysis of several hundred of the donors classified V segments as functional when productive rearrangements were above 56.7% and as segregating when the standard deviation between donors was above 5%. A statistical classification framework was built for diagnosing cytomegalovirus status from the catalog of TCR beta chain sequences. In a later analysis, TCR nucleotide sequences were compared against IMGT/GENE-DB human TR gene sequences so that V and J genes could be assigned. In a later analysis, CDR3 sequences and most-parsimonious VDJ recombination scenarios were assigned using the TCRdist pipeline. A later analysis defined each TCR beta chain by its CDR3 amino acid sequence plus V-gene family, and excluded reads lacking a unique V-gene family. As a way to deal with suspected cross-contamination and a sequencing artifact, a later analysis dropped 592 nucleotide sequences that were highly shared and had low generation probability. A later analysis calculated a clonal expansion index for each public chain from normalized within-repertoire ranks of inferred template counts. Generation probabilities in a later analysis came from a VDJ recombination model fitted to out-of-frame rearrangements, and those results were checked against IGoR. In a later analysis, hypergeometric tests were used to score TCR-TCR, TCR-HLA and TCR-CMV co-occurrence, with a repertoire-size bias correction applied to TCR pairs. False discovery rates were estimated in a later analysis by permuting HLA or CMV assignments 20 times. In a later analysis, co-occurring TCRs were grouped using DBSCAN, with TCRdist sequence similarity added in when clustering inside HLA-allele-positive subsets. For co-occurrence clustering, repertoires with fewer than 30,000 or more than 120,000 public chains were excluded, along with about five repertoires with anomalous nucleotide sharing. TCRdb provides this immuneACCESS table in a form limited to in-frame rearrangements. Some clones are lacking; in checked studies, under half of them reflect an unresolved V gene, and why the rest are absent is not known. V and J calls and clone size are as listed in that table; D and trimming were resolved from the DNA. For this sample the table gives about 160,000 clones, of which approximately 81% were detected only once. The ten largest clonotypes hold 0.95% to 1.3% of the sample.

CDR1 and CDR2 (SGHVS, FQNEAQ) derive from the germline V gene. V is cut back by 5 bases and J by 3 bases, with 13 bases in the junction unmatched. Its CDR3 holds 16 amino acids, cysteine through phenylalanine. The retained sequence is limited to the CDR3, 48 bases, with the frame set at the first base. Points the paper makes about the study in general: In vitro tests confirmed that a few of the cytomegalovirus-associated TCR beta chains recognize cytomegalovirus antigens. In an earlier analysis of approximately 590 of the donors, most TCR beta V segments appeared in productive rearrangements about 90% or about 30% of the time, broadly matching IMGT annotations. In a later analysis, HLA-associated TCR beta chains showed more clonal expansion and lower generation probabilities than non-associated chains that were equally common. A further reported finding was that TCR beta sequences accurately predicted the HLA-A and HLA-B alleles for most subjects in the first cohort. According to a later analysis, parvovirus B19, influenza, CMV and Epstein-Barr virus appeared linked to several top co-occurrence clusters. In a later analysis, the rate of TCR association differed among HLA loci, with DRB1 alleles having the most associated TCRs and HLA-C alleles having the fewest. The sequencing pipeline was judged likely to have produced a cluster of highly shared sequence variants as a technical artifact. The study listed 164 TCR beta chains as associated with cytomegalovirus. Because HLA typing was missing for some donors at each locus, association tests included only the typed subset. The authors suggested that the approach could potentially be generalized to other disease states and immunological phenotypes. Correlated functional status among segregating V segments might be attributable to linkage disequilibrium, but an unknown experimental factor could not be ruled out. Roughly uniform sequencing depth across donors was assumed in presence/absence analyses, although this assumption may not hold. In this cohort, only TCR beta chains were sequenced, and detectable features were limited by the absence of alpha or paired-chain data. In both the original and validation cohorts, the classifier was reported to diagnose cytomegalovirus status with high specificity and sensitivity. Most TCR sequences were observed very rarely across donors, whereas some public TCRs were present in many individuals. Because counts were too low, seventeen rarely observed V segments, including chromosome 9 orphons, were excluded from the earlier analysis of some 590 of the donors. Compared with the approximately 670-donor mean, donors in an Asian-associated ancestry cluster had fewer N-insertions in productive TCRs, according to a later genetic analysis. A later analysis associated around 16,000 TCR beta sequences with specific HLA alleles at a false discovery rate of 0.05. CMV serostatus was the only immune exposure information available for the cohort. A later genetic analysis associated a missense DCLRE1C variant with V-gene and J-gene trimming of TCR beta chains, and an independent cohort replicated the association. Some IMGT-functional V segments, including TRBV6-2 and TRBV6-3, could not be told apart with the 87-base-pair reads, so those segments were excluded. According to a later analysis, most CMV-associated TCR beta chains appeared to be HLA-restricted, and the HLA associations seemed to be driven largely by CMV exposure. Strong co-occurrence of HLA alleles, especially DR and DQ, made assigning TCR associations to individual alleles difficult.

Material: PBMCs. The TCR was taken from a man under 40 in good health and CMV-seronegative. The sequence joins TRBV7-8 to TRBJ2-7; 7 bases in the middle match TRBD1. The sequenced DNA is TGTGCCAGCAGCGTAGGGGCCCTGGGACAGATCTACGAGCAGTACTTC. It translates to CASSVGALGQIYEQYF.